This TCR beta chain emerged from a study of T cells in Graves' hyperthyroidism and ophthalmopathy. Germline V gene sequence: CDR1 SEHNR, CDR2 FQNEAQ (reference sequence). V lost 6 bases to trimming and J lost 7 bases, with 12 bases between them. The CDR3 is 13 amino acids. RNA transcripts were the template for amplifying TCR beta CDR3 regions. First-round RT-PCR targeting the TCR CDR3 was performed with the HTBI primer set. TCRdb re-derived calls from the multiplex PCR reads in MiXCR, one entry per CDR3 protein. The repertoire consists of roughly 580,000 distinct CDR3 sequences, with around 46% occurring once and the leading ten covering 8.2%.

The specimen sequenced was peripheral blood or thyroid tissue (not recorded which). The chain carries TRBV7-9 and TRBJ2-2; D gene unclear. This sequence originates from a young woman with Graves' hyperthyroidism. The CDR3 loop is CASSFGENGELFF. The CDR3 DNA is TGTGCCAGCAGTTTTGGGGAAAACGGGGAGCTGTTTTTT. Variable domain in full (rest from reference TRBV7-9 and TRBJ2-2): DTGVSQNPRHKITKRGQNVTFRCDPISEHNRLYWYRQTLGQGPEFLTYFQNEAQLEKSRLLSDRFSAERPKGSFSTLEIQRTEQGDSAMYLCASSFGENGELFFGEGSRLTVL.